This is a list of T cell receptor beta chains from one sample in a study of T-cell memory formation after mild COVID-19. MiXCR, applied by TCRdb to the 5' RACE reads, yields one record per CDR3 protein. The sample yields 550,000 to 650,000 distinct CDR3 sequences, 15% to 20% seen once. The sequenced material came from PBMCs or a T cell subset sorted from them (not recorded which). The receptor set was obtained from an adult woman who had mild COVID-19 (a few samples of this study predate the infection). Cell type and time point are not known. CDR3s include the opening cysteine and the closing phenylalanine or tryptophan. Not all rows give a size; the values are once, few, many and, for expanded clones, a class.

TRBV7-3	TRBJ1-1	few	CASSLTGDGEAFF
TRBV18	TRBJ2-2	.	CASSPPGSNTGELFF
TRBV5-1	TRBJ1-1	.	CASTLPGSGGYGEAFF
TRBV11-2	TRBJ2-7	few	CASSLGGQGWTYEQYF
TRBV5-5	TRBJ2-1	many	CASSASPLSLSSYNEQFF
TRBV27	TRBJ2-7	.	CASSPALVSYEQYF
TRBV4-2	TRBJ2-2	many	CASSQGLLAAGELFF
TRBV7-2	TRBJ2-5	.	CASSLWSGREGETQYF
TRBV20-1	TRBJ2-1	few	CSAGSDEPPYNEQFF
TRBV7-2	TRBJ2-2	.	CASSLGEGLNTGELFF
TRBV18	TRBJ2-2	few	CASSPLPGTLNTGELFF
TRBV5-1	TRBJ2-6	few	CASSLGRDRVLSGANVLTF
TRBV6-5	TRBJ2-1	few	CASSLSRGVPYNEQFF
TRBV20-1	TRBJ2-1	few	CSARDQGGRAGDEQFF
TRBV6-2/TRBV6-3	TRBJ2-1	.	CASRFSGSPNEQFF
TRBV6-4	TRBJ1-5	few	CASSDSSGQPQHF
TRBV27	TRBJ2-7	few	CASSQPGRGGSGEQYF
TRBV5-6	TRBJ1-5	.	CASSPTGSRKPQHF
TRBV12-3/TRBV12-4	TRBJ1-4	.	CASSFRQGSEKLFF
TRBV12-3/TRBV12-4	TRBJ2-1	few	CASSHGLAAKGEQFF
TRBV6-2/TRBV6-3	TRBJ2-5	.	CASSDLGRLDTQYF
TRBV5-1	TRBJ1-1	.	CASSPPRQGALVNTEAFF
TRBV18	TRBJ1-1	.	CASSPDSELEAFF
TRBV7-9	TRBJ1-1	many	CASTVQGNMNTEAFF
TRBV12-3/TRBV12-4	TRBJ2-1	many	CASQAPVGNEQFF
TRBV3-1	TRBJ2-6	few	CASSPRTGANVLTF